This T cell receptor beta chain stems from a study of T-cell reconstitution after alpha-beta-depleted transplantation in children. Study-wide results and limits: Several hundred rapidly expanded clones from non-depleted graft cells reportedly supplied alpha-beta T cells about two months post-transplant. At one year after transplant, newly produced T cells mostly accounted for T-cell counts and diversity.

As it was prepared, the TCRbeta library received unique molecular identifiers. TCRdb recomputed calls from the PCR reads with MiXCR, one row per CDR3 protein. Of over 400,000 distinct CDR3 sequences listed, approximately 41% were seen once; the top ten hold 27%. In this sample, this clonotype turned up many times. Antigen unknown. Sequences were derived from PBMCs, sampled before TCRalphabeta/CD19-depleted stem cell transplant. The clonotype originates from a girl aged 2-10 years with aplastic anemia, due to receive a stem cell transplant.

CDR3 DNA sequence: TGCAGTACCTCACCCAGTCGGGGAAACATTCAGTACTTC. This sequence encodes CSTSPSRGNIQYF. This chain uses TRBV20-1 with TRBJ2-4, with a possible D match to TRBD2 (5 bases). Germline-derived CDR1 and CDR2 are DFQATT and SNEGSKA (reference sequence). There are 13 residues in the CDR3. V was shortened by 8 bases and J by 6 bases, with 17 bases between the two germline ends.